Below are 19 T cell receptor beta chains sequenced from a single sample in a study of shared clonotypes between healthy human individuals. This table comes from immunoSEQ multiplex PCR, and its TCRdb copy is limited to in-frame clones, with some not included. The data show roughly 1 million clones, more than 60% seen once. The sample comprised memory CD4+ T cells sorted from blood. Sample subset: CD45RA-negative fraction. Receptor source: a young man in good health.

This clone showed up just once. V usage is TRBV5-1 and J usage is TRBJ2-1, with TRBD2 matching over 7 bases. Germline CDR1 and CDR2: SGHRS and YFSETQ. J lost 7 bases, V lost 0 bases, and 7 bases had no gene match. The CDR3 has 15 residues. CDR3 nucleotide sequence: TGCGCCAGCAGCTTGGGCGGCGGGAGCTCAAATGAGCAGTTCTTC. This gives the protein CASSLGGGSSNEQFF. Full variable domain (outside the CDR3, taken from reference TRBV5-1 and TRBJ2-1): KAGVTQTPRYLIKTRGQQVTLSCSPISGHRSVSWYQQTPGQGLQFLFEYFSETQRNKGNFPGRFSGRQFSNSRSEMNVSTLELGDSALYLCASSLGGGSSNEQFFGPGTRLTVL.

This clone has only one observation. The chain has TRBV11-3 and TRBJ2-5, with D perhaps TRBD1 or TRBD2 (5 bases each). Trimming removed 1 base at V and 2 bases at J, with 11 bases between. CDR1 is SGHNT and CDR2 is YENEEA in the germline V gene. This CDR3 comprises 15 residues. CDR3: CASSLGEGRQETQYF. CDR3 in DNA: TGTGCCAGCAGCTTAGGAGAGGGACGGCAAGAGACCCAGTACTTC.

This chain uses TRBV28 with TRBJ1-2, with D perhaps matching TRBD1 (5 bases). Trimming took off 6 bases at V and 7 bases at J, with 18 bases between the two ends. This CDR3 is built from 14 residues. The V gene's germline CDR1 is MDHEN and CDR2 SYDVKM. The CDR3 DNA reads TGTGCCAGCAGAAGGGACGGGGCCAGTGGTGGCTACACCTTC. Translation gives CASRRDGASGGYTF.

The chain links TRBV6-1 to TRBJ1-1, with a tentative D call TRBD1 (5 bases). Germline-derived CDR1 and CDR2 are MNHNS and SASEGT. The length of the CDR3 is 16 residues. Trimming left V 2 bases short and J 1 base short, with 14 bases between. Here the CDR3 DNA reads TGTGCCAGCAGTGAATCCCTAGTAGGGGCGAACACTGAAGCTTTCTTT. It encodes CASSESLVGANTEAFF.

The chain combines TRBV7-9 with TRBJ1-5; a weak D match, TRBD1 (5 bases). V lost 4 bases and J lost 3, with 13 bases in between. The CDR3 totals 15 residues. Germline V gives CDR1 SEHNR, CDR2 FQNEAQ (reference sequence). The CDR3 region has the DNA TGTGCCAGCAGCTACGGGGGTAGCCTCAATCAGCCCCAGCATTTT. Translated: CASSYGGSLNQPQHF.

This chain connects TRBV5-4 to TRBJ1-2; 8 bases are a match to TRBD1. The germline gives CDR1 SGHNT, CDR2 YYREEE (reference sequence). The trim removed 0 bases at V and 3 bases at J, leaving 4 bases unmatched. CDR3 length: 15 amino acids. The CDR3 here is CASSLAPTGDYGYTF. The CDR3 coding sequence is TGTGCCAGCAGCTTGGCCCCGACAGGGGACTATGGCTACACCTTC.

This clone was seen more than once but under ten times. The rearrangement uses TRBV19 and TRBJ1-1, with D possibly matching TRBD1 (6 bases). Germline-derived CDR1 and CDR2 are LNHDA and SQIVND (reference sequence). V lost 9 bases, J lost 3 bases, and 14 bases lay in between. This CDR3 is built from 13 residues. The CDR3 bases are TGTGCCAGCCAAGGACAGAGTTACACTGAAGCTTTCTTT. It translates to CASQGQSYTEAFF.

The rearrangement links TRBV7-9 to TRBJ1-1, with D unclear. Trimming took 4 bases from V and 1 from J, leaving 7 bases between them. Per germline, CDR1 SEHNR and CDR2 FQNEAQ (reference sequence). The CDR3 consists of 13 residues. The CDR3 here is CASSSLGNTEAFF. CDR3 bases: TGTGCCAGCAGCTCTCTAGGGAACACTGAAGCTTTCTTT.

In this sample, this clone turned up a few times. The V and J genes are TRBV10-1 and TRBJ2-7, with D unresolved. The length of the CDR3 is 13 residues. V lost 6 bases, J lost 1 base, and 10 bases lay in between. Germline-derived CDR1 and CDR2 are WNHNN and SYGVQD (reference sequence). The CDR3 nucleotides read TGCGCCAGCAGCGACAATCCATCCTACGAGCAGTACTTC. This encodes CASSDNPSYEQYF.

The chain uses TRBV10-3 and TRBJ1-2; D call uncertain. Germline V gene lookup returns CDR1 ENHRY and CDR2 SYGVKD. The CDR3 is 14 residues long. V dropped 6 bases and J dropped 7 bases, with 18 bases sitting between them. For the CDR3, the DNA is TGTGCCATCAGGGACGATACTATCACGGGTGGCTACACCTTC. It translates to CAIRDDTITGGYTF.

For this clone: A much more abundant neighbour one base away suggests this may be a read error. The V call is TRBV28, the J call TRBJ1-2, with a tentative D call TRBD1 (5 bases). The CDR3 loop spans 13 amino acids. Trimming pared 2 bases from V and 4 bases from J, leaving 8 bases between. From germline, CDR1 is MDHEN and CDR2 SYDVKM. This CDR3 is CASSLEGTYGYTF. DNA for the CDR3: TGTGCCAGCAGTTTAGAGGGGACCTATGGCTACACCTTC.

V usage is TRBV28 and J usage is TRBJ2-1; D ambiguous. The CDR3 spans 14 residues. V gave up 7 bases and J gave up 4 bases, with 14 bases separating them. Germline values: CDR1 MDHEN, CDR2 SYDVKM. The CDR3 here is CASITPAGYNEQFF. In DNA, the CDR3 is TGTGCCAGCATTACGCCAGCCGGTTACAATGAGCAGTTCTTC. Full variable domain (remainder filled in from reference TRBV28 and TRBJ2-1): DVKVTQSSRYLVKRTGEKVFLECVQDMDHENMFWYRQDPGLGLRLIYFSYDVKMKEKGDIPEGYSVSREKKERFSLILESASTNQTSMYLCASITPAGYNEQFFGPGTRLTVL.

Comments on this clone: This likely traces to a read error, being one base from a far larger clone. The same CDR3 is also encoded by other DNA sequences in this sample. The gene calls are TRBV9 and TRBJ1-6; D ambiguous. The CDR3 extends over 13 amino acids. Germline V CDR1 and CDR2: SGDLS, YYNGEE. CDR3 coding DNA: TGTGCCAGTAGCGTAGCTTTAGATTCACCCCTCCACTTT. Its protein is CASSVALDSPLHF.

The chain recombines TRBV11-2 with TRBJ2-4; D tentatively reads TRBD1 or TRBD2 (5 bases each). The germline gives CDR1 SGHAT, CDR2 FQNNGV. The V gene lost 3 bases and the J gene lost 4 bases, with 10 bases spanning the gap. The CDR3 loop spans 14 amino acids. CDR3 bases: TGTGCCAGCAGCTTCCGGGACGGGAAAAACATTCAGTACTTC. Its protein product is CASSFRDGKNIQYF.

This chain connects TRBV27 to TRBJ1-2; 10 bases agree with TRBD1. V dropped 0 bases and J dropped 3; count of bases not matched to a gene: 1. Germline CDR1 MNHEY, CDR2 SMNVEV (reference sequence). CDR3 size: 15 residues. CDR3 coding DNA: TGTGCCAGCAGTTTATCGACAGGGGGCGACTATGGCTACACCTTC. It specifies CASSLSTGGDYGYTF.

CDR3 in amino acids: CASSQDRGVGLSGNTIYF. The CDR3 region has the DNA TGTGCCAGCAGCCAAGATCGGGGCGTAGGGCTCTCTGGAAACACCATATATTTT. The chain carries TRBV4-2 and TRBJ1-3; a possible D gene is TRBD1 (5 bases). The V gene lost 0 bases and the J gene lost 0 bases, with 15 bases spanning the gap. Germline assignment: CDR1 LGHNA and CDR2 YNFKEQ. CDR3 length equals 18 residues.

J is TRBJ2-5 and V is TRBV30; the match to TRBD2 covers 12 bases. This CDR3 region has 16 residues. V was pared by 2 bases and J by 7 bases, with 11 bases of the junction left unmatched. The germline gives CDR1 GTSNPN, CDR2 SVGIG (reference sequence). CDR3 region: CAWSSEASGGAGTQYF. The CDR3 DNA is TGTGCCTGGAGTTCAGAGGCTAGCGGGGGGGCCGGGACCCAGTACTTC. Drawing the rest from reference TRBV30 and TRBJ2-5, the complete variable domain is SQTIHQWPATLVQPVGSPLSLECTVEGTSNPNLYWYRQAAGRGLQLLFYSVGIGQISSEVPQNLSASRPQDRQFILSSKKLLLSDSGFYLCAWSSEASGGAGTQYFGPGTRLLVL.

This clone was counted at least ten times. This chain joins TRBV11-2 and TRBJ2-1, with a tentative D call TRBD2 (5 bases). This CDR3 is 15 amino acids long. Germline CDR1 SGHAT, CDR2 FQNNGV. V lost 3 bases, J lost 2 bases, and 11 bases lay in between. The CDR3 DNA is TGTGCCAGCAGCTTCAGAGAGGGTACCTACAATGAGCAGTTCTTC. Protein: CASSFREGTYNEQFF.

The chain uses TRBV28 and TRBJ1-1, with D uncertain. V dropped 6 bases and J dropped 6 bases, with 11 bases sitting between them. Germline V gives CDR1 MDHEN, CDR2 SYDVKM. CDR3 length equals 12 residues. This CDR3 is CASSSLLAEAFF. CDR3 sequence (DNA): TGTGCCAGCAGCTCCCTCCTCGCTGAAGCTTTCTTT.